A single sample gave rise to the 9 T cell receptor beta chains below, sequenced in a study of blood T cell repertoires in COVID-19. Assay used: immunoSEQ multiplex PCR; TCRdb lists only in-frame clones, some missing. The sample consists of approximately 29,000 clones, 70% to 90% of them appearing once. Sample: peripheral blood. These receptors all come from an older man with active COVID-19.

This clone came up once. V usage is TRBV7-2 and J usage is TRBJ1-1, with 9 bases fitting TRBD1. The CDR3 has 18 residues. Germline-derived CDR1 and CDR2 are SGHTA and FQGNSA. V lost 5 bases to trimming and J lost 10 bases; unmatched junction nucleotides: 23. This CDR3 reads CASSAPVRQGVPLFGAFF. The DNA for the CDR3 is TGTGCCAGCAGCGCCCCCGTGCGACAGGGGGTCCCGCTGTTCGGAGCTTTCTTT. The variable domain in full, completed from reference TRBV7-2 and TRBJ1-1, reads GAGVSQSPSNKVTEKGKDVELRCDPISGHTALYWYRQSLGQGLEFLIYFQGNSAPDKSGLPSDRFSAERTGGSVSTLTIQRTQQEDSAVYLCASSAPVRQGVPLFGAFFGQGTRLTVV.

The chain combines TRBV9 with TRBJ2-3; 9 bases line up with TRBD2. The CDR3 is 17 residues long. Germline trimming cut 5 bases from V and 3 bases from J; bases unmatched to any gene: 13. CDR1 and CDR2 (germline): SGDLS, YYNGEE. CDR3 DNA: TGTGCCAGCAGTACCGTCGCTAGCGGGGTGGGAACAGATACGCAGTATTTT. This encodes CASSTVASGVGTDTQYF.

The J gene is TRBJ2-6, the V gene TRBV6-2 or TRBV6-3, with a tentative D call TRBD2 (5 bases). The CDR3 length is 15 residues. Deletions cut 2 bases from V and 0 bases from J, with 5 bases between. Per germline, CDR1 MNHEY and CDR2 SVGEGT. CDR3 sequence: CASSYGGSGANVLTF. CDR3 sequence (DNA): TGTGCCAGCAGTTACGGAGGCTCTGGGGCCAACGTCCTGACTTTC.

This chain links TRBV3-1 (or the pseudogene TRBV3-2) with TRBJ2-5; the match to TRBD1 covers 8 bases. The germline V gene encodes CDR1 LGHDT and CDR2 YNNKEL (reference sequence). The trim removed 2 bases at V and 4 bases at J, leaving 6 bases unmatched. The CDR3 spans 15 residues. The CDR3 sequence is CASSQRQGPRETQYF. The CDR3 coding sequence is TGTGCCAGCAGCCAACGACAGGGGCCTCGAGAGACCCAGTACTTC.

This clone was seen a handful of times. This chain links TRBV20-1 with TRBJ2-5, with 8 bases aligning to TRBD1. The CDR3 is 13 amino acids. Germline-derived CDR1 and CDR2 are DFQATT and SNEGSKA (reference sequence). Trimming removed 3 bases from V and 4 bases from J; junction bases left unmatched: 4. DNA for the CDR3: TGCAGTGCTAGTACAGGGGGAGGAGAGACCCAGTACTTC. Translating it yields CSASTGGGETQYF.

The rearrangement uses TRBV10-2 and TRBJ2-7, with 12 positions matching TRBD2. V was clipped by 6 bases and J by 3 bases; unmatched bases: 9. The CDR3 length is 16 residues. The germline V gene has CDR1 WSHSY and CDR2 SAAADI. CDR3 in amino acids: CASSLRGTSGYYEQYF. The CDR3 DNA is TGCGCCAGCAGCCTGAGGGGGACTAGCGGGTACTACGAGCAGTACTTC.

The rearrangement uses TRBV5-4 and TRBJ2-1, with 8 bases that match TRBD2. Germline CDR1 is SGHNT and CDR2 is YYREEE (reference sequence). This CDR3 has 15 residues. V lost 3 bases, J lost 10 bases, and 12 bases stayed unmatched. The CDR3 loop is CASSSRTSWGGEQFF. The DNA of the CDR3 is TGTGCCAGCAGCTCTAGGACTAGCTGGGGTGGCGAGCAGTTCTTC.

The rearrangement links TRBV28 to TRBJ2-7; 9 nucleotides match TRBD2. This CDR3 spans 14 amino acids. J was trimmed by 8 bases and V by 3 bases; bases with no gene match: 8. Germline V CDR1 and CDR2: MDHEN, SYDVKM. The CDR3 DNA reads TGTGCCAGCAGTTTCGCTAGCGGGATGAACAAGCAGTACTTC. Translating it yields CASSFASGMNKQYF.

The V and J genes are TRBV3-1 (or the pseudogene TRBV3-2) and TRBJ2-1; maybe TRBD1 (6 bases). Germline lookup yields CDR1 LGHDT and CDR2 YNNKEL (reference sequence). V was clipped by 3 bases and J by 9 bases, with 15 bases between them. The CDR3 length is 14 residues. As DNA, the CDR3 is TGTGCCAGCAGCCATGAAGGGGGTTCGGGTGAGCAGTTCTTC. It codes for CASSHEGGSGEQFF.